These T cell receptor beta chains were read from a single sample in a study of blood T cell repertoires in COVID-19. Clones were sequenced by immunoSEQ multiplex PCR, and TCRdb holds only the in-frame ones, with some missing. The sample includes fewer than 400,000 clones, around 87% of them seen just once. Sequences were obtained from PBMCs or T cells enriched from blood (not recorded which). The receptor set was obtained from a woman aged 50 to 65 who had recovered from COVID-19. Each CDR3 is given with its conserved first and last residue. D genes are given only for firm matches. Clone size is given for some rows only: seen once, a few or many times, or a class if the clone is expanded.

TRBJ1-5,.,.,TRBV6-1,TGTGCCAGCAGTGAAGAAGAGAGAGCCTACCCTCGCCCCCAGCATTTT,CASSEEERAYPRPQHF
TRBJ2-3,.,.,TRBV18,TGTGCCAGCTACACATCTTTTGCTCCCAGCACAGATACGCAGTATTTT,CASYTSFAPSTDTQYF
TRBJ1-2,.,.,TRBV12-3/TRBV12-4,TGTGCCAGCAGTCGGACACTTAACTATGGCTACATCTTC,CASSRTLNYGYIF
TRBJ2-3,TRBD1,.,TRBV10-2,TGCGCCAGCCGTCGGGGACAGCCAGCAGATACGCAGTATTTT,CASRRGQPADTQYF
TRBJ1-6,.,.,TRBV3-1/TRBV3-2,TGTGCCAGCAGACCGGGACCGGGAGCACCCCTCCACTTT,CASRPGPGAPLHF
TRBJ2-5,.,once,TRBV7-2,TGTGCCAGCAGCTTAGACTGGCGGTCCCAGTACTTC,CASSLDWRSQYF
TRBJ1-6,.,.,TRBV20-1,TGCAGTGCTTCCGACAGGACGGCCCTCCACTTT,CSASDRTALHF
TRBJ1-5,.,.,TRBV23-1,TGCGCCAGCAGTCAGGTCGAGAGGATCAATCAGCCCCAGCATTTT,CASSQVERINQPQHF
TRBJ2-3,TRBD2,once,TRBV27,TGTGCCAGCAGTTTAGGGAGCGGGGGGTTAACAGATACGCAGTATTTT,CASSLGSGGLTDTQYF
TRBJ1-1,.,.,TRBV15,TGTGCCACCAGCAAAACGGTCATGAACACTGAAGCTTTCTTT,CATSKTVMNTEAFF
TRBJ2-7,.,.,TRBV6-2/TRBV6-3,TGTGCCAGCAGTTACTCGGGCAGGGTCAGCGAGCAGTACTTC,CASSYSGRVSEQYF
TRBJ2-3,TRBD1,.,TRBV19,TGTGCCAGCGGTATGGGGACAGGGATTGATACGCAGTATTTT,CASGMGTGIDTQYF
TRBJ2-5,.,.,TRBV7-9,TGTGCCAGCAGCCCTCGGGAAAGCGGTGGTGTGACCCAGTACTTC,CASSPRESGGVTQYF
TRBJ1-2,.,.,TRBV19,TGTGCCAGTAGTATTGGTCGGGGCTACACCTTC,CASSIGRGYTF
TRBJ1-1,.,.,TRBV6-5,TGTGCCAGCAGTTACCAGGACACAATCCCCACTGAAGCTTTCTTT,CASSYQDTIPTEAFF
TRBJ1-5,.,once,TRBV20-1,TGCAGTGCTAGTCGTCAGGGTCTTCAGCCCCAGCATTTT,CSASRQGLQPQHF
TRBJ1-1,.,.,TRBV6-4,TGTGCCAGCAAAGGGGCCGACACTGAAGCTTTCTTT,CASKGADTEAFF
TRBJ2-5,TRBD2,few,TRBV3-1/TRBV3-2,TGTGCCAGCAGCCAATTCTCACGGGGGGGCGGTGAGACCCAGTACTTC,CASSQFSRGGGETQYF
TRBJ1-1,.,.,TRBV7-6,TGTGCCAGCAGCTTAAAGGGGGACACTGAAGCTTTCTTT,CASSLKGDTEAFF
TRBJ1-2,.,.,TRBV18,TGTGCCAGCTCACCCGAGAACAGGGCTAACTATGGCTACACCTTC,CASSPENRANYGYTF
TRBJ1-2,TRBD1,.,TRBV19,TGTGCCAGTAGTCTTGAAAGAACCGGGACAGGGGACTACACCTTC,CASSLERTGTGDYTF
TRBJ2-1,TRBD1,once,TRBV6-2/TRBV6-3,TGTGCCAGCAGCCTCTCCAGGGGGCTCGGGAATGAGCAGTTCTTC,CASSLSRGLGNEQFF
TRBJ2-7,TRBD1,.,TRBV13,TGTGCCAGCAGCTCGGGCGACAGGGACTACGAGCAGTACTTC,CASSSGDRDYEQYF
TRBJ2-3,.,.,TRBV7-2,TGTGCCAGCAGCTTAGATCAAGTACAGATTAGCACAGATACGCAGTATTTT,CASSLDQVQISTDTQYF
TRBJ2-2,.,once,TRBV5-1,TGCGCCAGCAGCCCCAGTGGCACCGGGGAGCTGTTTTTT,CASSPSGTGELFF
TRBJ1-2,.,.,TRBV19,TGTGCCAGTATTCCGGGCGGGGAAAGGTACTATGGCTACACCTTC,CASIPGGERYYGYTF
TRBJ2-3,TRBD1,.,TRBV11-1,TGTGCCAGCAGCTCCCCGGGACAGGGGACAGATACGCAGTATTTT,CASSSPGQGTDTQYF